A selection of T cell receptor beta chains follows, all from one sample in a study of T cell responses to AZD1222 COVID-19 vaccine. Clones were read by immunoSEQ multiplex PCR, and TCRdb kept only the in-frame ones, dropping some. The sample includes roughly 120,000 clones, 70% to 90% seen only once; the top ten take less than 6%. The sample was peripheral blood, taken on day 0 of AZD1222 vaccination. All receptors derive from an adult in good health. CDR3s include the opening cysteine and the closing phenylalanine or tryptophan. D genes are given only for firm matches. Size is stated for part of the rows, as once, few or many counts, or as a class when the clone is expanded.

d_gene: NA
j_gene: TRBJ2-3
v_gene: TRBV10-3
abundance: NA
CDR3nt: TGTGCCATCAGTGAGACCCTTGGGACGGGGGCGAGTACAGATACGCAGTATTTT
CDR3aa: CAISETLGTGASTDTQYF

d_gene: TRBD1
j_gene: TRBJ2-7
v_gene: TRBV19
abundance: few
CDR3nt: TGTGCCAGTGGTGGACAGGGGGGCTACGAGCAGTACTTC
CDR3aa: CASGGQGGYEQYF

d_gene: NA
j_gene: TRBJ1-2
v_gene: TRBV28
abundance: NA
CDR3nt: TGTGCCAGCAGCCCCGGGGGCGCCGCTGGCTACACCTTC
CDR3aa: CASSPGGAAGYTF

d_gene: TRBD1
j_gene: TRBJ1-5
v_gene: TRBV4-2
abundance: NA
CDR3nt: TGTGCCAGCAGCCAAGAACCCGGACAGGGGAGTAATCAGCCCCAGCATTTT
CDR3aa: CASSQEPGQGSNQPQHF

d_gene: NA
j_gene: TRBJ2-7
v_gene: TRBV28
abundance: NA
CDR3nt: TGTGCCAGCAGTTTTGAGCGCTACGAGCAGTACTTC
CDR3aa: CASSFERYEQYF

d_gene: TRBD2
j_gene: TRBJ2-1
v_gene: TRBV15
abundance: NA
CDR3nt: TGTGCCACCAGCAGAGATACTAGCGGGGGGTACAATGAGCAGTTCTTC
CDR3aa: CATSRDTSGGYNEQFF

d_gene: NA
j_gene: TRBJ1-6
v_gene: TRBV2
abundance: NA
CDR3nt: TGTGCCAGCAGTGAAGACAGGGTAACGTCACCCCTCCACTTT
CDR3aa: CASSEDRVTSPLHF

d_gene: NA
j_gene: TRBJ1-6
v_gene: TRBV2
abundance: NA
CDR3nt: TGTGCCAGCAGATGGGAGGGAAGTAATTCACCCCTCCACTTT
CDR3aa: CASRWEGSNSPLHF

d_gene: NA
j_gene: TRBJ1-3
v_gene: TRBV6-5
abundance: NA
CDR3nt: TGTGCCAGCATCGAAGGTACAGCTGGAAACACCATATATTTT
CDR3aa: CASIEGTAGNTIYF

d_gene: NA
j_gene: TRBJ2-2
v_gene: TRBV6-5
abundance: NA
CDR3nt: TGTGCCAGCAGTCAGGGATTGAACACCGGGGAGCTGTTTTTT
CDR3aa: CASSQGLNTGELFF

d_gene: NA
j_gene: TRBJ2-3
v_gene: TRBV7-2
abundance: NA
CDR3nt: TGTGCCAGCAGCTTAGCACGGGGGTTTGGGGGCACAGATACGCAGTATTTT
CDR3aa: CASSLARGFGGTDTQYF

d_gene: TRBD1
j_gene: TRBJ1-4
v_gene: TRBV7-9
abundance: NA
CDR3nt: TGTGCCAGCAGCTATGCAGGGGGCTTGGGTAATGAAAAACTGTTTTTT
CDR3aa: CASSYAGGLGNEKLFF

d_gene: NA
j_gene: TRBJ2-2
v_gene: TRBV3-1/TRBV3-2
abundance: NA
CDR3nt: TGTGCCAGCAGGGGATCCACCGGGGAGCTGTTTTTT
CDR3aa: CASRGSTGELFF

d_gene: NA
j_gene: TRBJ2-6
v_gene: TRBV10-3
abundance: NA
CDR3nt: TGTGCCATCAGTGAACTAGGGGCCAACGTCCTGACTTTC
CDR3aa: CAISELGANVLTF

d_gene: NA
j_gene: TRBJ2-5
v_gene: TRBV7-2
abundance: NA
CDR3nt: TGTGCCAGCAGCTTAGAAAAGCGGGAGACCCAGTACTTC
CDR3aa: CASSLEKRETQYF

d_gene: NA
j_gene: TRBJ1-4
v_gene: TRBV7-8
abundance: NA
CDR3nt: TGTGCCAGCAGCCGTGCGGGGGGCGGTGTAGGTGAAAAACTGTTTTTT
CDR3aa: CASSRAGGGVGEKLFF

d_gene: TRBD1
j_gene: TRBJ2-5
v_gene: TRBV28
abundance: NA
CDR3nt: TGTGCTTCCGCCCGGGACAGGGGGGAGACCCAGTACTTC
CDR3aa: CASARDRGETQYF

d_gene: NA
j_gene: TRBJ1-1
v_gene: TRBV12-5
abundance: NA
CDR3nt: TGTGCTAGTGGTTTGTGGCAGGCGAACACTGAAGCTTTCTTT
CDR3aa: CASGLWQANTEAFF

d_gene: NA
j_gene: TRBJ1-2
v_gene: TRBV3-1/TRBV3-2
abundance: NA
CDR3nt: TGTGCCAGCAGCCAACGGGGCGTGGGCTACACCTTC
CDR3aa: CASSQRGVGYTF

d_gene: NA
j_gene: TRBJ2-7
v_gene: TRBV2
abundance: once
CDR3nt: TGTGCCAGCAGCGACGAGTACGAGCAGTACTTC
CDR3aa: CASSDEYEQYF

d_gene: NA
j_gene: TRBJ2-2
v_gene: TRBV7-8
abundance: NA
CDR3nt: TGTGCCAGCAGCTTAGGAGCAGACGGGAACACCGGGGAGCTGTTTTTT
CDR3aa: CASSLGADGNTGELFF

d_gene: NA
j_gene: TRBJ1-3
v_gene: TRBV7-9
abundance: NA
CDR3nt: TGTGCCAGCAGCACTGACAACTCTGGAAACACCATATATTTT
CDR3aa: CASSTDNSGNTIYF

d_gene: NA
j_gene: TRBJ1-2
v_gene: TRBV11-2
abundance: NA
CDR3nt: TGTGCCAGCAGCTTAGGGGGGTCCTATGGCTACACCTTC
CDR3aa: CASSLGGSYGYTF

d_gene: NA
j_gene: TRBJ2-7
v_gene: TRBV7-6
abundance: few
CDR3nt: TGTGCCAGCAGCTTAGGGACCGCAGGGCCCCCCTACGAGCAGTACTTC
CDR3aa: CASSLGTAGPPYEQYF

d_gene: NA
j_gene: TRBJ1-6
v_gene: TRBV19
abundance: NA
CDR3nt: TGTGCCAGTAGTTTGGGGCTTTCACCCCTCCACTTT
CDR3aa: CASSLGLSPLHF

d_gene: NA
j_gene: TRBJ1-1
v_gene: TRBV29-1
abundance: few
CDR3nt: TGCAGCGCAAGGACAGCCGGTGCTTTAAACACTGAAGCTTTCTTT
CDR3aa: CSARTAGALNTEAFF

d_gene: TRBD1
j_gene: TRBJ2-2
v_gene: TRBV9
abundance: NA
CDR3nt: TGTGCCAGCAGGAAGGGGGCAAACGGGGAGCTGTTTTTT
CDR3aa: CASRKGANGELFF

d_gene: NA
j_gene: TRBJ2-5
v_gene: TRBV9
abundance: NA
CDR3nt: TGTGCCAGCAGCCCCCGCGGGGAGACCCAGTACTTC
CDR3aa: CASSPRGETQYF

d_gene: NA
j_gene: TRBJ2-3
v_gene: TRBV19
abundance: NA
CDR3nt: TGTGCCAGTAGCTCCGGGGCCCCGGGTCGGGCAGATACGCAGTATTTT
CDR3aa: CASSSGAPGRADTQYF

d_gene: NA
j_gene: TRBJ1-5
v_gene: TRBV24-1
abundance: NA
CDR3nt: TGTGCCACCAGTGATTCAACAGCCGATCAGCCCCAGCATTTT
CDR3aa: CATSDSTADQPQHF

d_gene: NA
j_gene: TRBJ1-3
v_gene: TRBV28
abundance: NA
CDR3nt: TGTGCCAGCAGTTTATCCCAATCAATTCCCTCTGGAAACACCATATATTTT
CDR3aa: CASSLSQSIPSGNTIYF

d_gene: NA
j_gene: TRBJ1-5
v_gene: TRBV19
abundance: NA
CDR3nt: TGTGCCAGTAGACTTCAAGGCACGGGGGATCAGCCCCAGCATTTT
CDR3aa: CASRLQGTGDQPQHF

d_gene: TRBD1
j_gene: TRBJ2-7
v_gene: TRBV19
abundance: NA
CDR3nt: TGTGCCAGTAGTATGGGACAGAGCTCCTACGAGCAGTACTTC
CDR3aa: CASSMGQSSYEQYF

d_gene: NA
j_gene: TRBJ2-5
v_gene: TRBV24-1
abundance: NA
CDR3nt: TGTGCCACCAGTGATTCTACGCGCGGAGAGACCCAGTACTTC
CDR3aa: CATSDSTRGETQYF

d_gene: TRBD1
j_gene: TRBJ2-7
v_gene: TRBV29-1
abundance: NA
CDR3nt: TGCAGCGTTAATAGGAGGGACAGGGCAGACGAGCAGTACTTC
CDR3aa: CSVNRRDRADEQYF

d_gene: NA
j_gene: TRBJ2-7
v_gene: TRBV2
abundance: NA
CDR3nt: TGTGCCAGCAGTTCCCGGGTGGGGGGGCTCGAGCAGTACTTC
CDR3aa: CASSSRVGGLEQYF

d_gene: TRBD1
j_gene: TRBJ2-7
v_gene: TRBV10-3
abundance: NA
CDR3nt: TGTGCCACTGTCACTAACGGACAGGAAGGTCGCTACTTC
CDR3aa: CATVTNGQEGRYF

d_gene: TRBD1
j_gene: TRBJ1-2
v_gene: TRBV12-3/TRBV12-4
abundance: NA
CDR3nt: TGTGCCAGCAGTTTGGGACAGAACTATGGCTACACCTTC
CDR3aa: CASSLGQNYGYTF

d_gene: TRBD1
j_gene: TRBJ1-3
v_gene: TRBV19
abundance: NA
CDR3nt: TGTGCCAGTAGAGGGACAGTTGGAAACACCATATATTTT
CDR3aa: CASRGTVGNTIYF

d_gene: NA
j_gene: TRBJ2-1
v_gene: TRBV21-1
abundance: NA
CDR3nt: TGTGCCAGCAGCAAAACACAGGGGGCTTACAATGAGCAGTTCTTC
CDR3aa: CASSKTQGAYNEQFF

d_gene: TRBD1
j_gene: TRBJ1-2
v_gene: TRBV18
abundance: NA
CDR3nt: TGTGCCAGCTCACCACCGGGGACAGATAACTATGGCTACACCTTC
CDR3aa: CASSPPGTDNYGYTF

d_gene: NA
j_gene: TRBJ1-3
v_gene: TRBV6-5
abundance: few
CDR3nt: TGTGCCAGCAGTTCGGGGGATACTGGAAACACCATATATTTT
CDR3aa: CASSSGDTGNTIYF

d_gene: NA
j_gene: TRBJ1-3
v_gene: TRBV5-1
abundance: once
CDR3nt: TGCGCCAGCAGCTTGGGGCAGGGGACTGGGGGAAACACCATATATTTT
CDR3aa: CASSLGQGTGGNTIYF

d_gene: NA
j_gene: TRBJ1-1
v_gene: TRBV5-5
abundance: NA
CDR3nt: TGTGCCAGCAGCCAACTCGAGGGGCGCGTGGCTTTCTTT
CDR3aa: CASSQLEGRVAFF

d_gene: TRBD1
j_gene: TRBJ2-2
v_gene: TRBV9
abundance: NA
CDR3nt: TGTGCCAGCAGCGCGACCTCAGGGGGCGCGACCGGGGAGCTGTTTTTT
CDR3aa: CASSATSGGATGELFF

d_gene: TRBD1
j_gene: TRBJ2-4
v_gene: TRBV6-5
abundance: once
CDR3nt: TGTGCCAGCAGGGGACAGCTAGCCAAAAACATTCAGTACTTC
CDR3aa: CASRGQLAKNIQYF

d_gene: NA
j_gene: TRBJ2-1
v_gene: TRBV9
abundance: NA
CDR3nt: TGTGCCAGCAGCGTAGCTGCGTCGAATGAGCAGTTCTTC
CDR3aa: CASSVAASNEQFF

d_gene: NA
j_gene: TRBJ1-3
v_gene: TRBV6-6
abundance: NA
CDR3nt: TGTGCCAGCAGTCTGAACTCTGGAAACACCATATATTTT
CDR3aa: CASSLNSGNTIYF

d_gene: NA
j_gene: TRBJ1-2
v_gene: TRBV3-1/TRBV3-2
abundance: NA
CDR3nt: TGTGCCAGCAGCTGGGGCACGGGCTACACCTTC
CDR3aa: CASSWGTGYTF

d_gene: TRBD1
j_gene: TRBJ1-6
v_gene: TRBV5-4
abundance: NA
CDR3nt: TGTGCCAGCAGCTTGGATGGGACAGGGGGTAATTCACCCCTCCACTTT
CDR3aa: CASSLDGTGGNSPLHF

d_gene: TRBD1
j_gene: TRBJ1-4
v_gene: TRBV5-8
abundance: few
CDR3nt: TGTGCCAGCAGCCCACGGACAGGTCGATTAAGACTGTTTTTT
CDR3aa: CASSPRTGRLRLFF

d_gene: TRBD1
j_gene: TRBJ1-1
v_gene: TRBV27
abundance: few
CDR3nt: TGTGCCAGCAGTTGGACCCTACGGGACAGGGCCACTGAAGCTTTCTTT
CDR3aa: CASSWTLRDRATEAFF